The 17 T cell receptor beta chains in this list originate from one sample, sequenced in a study of T cells of healthy individuals. TCRdb re-analysed the 5' RACE reads in MiXCR, keeping a single row per CDR3 protein. The sample shows 63,000 or so distinct CDR3 sequences, around 15% of them seen only once. The receptors derive from a human donor in good health.

This clonotype occurred many times. The chain links TRBV9 to TRBJ2-3; possible D gene TRBD2, 5 bases. Germline-derived CDR1 and CDR2 are SGDLS and YYNGEE. This CDR3 spans 14 amino acids. V lost 3 bases to trimming and J lost 3 bases, with 11 bases between them. CDR3: CASSARGMTDTQYF. The CDR3 region has the DNA TGTGCCAGCAGCGCACGAGGGATGACAGATACGCAGTATTTT.

The rearrangement links TRBV5-1 to TRBJ2-1; D remains unclear. CDR1 is SGHRS, CDR2 YFSETQ, per germline. V was trimmed by 0 bases and J by 10 bases, leaving 8 bases between them. The CDR3 is made up of 12 amino acids. CDR3 coding DNA: TGCGCCAGCAGCTTGGTCCACGGGGAGCAGTTCTTC. Translation gives CASSLVHGEQFF.

The table lists this clonotype with a few counts. J is TRBJ1-5 and V is TRBV20-1; D is unresolved. Per the germline V gene, CDR1 is DFQATT and CDR2 is SNEGSKA (reference sequence). There are 13 residues in the CDR3. Trimming removed 2 bases from V and 5 bases from J, with 10 bases in between. The CDR3 region is CSARSEGDQPQHF. The DNA of the CDR3 is TGCAGTGCTAGATCCGAGGGTGATCAGCCCCAGCATTTT.

There are many counts of this clonotype. The V gene is TRBV5-1, the J gene TRBJ2-3; D gene unclear. Trimming stripped 2 bases from V and 6 bases from J, with 13 bases between. Germline CDR1 and CDR2: SGHRS and YFSETQ. This CDR3 comprises 14 residues. The CDR3 spells CASSLDQIPDTQYF. As DNA, the CDR3 is TGCGCCAGCAGCTTAGATCAGATCCCTGATACGCAGTATTTT.

This clonotype was seen at least ten times. The chain recombines TRBV12-3 or TRBV12-4 with TRBJ2-7, with D possibly matching TRBD2 (5 bases). The ends were cut back, 4 bases at V and 2 bases at J, with 9 bases in the middle. The CDR3 sequence is 13 residues long. The CDR3 nucleotides read TGTGCCAGCAGTTCCGAGCGGACCTACGAGCAGTACTTC. It yields the protein CASSSERTYEQYF.

This sequence joins TRBV20-1 and TRBJ1-1; the D gene is possibly TRBD1 (6 bases). V lost 3 bases, J lost 4 bases, and 15 bases lay in between. The CDR3 has 14 residues. The V gene's germline CDR1 is DFQATT and CDR2 SNEGSKA (reference sequence). CDR3 nucleotide sequence: TGCAGTGCTAGGGTTTCAGGGGTGGCCACTGAAGCTTTCTTT. Residues: CSARVSGVATEAFF.

At least ten counts were recorded for this clonotype. This chain uses TRBV5-1 with TRBJ2-5, with 12 bases that match TRBD2. Germline CDR1 is SGHRS and CDR2 is YFSETQ. The V gene end was trimmed by 4 bases and the J gene end by 6 bases; junction bases not matched to a gene: 7. This CDR3 is 15 amino acids long. CDR3 nucleotides: TGCGCCAGCAGCGGAACGACTAGCGGGAGAAAGACCCAGTACTTC. As protein: CASSGTTSGRKTQYF.

V usage is TRBV4-1 and J usage is TRBJ2-1; D unclear. Looked up from germline, CDR1 is MGHRA and CDR2 is YSYEKL. This CDR3 is built from 18 residues. Trimming shortened V by 3 bases and J by 7 bases, and 25 bases separated the two germline ends. The CDR3 is CASSQINPVMLLSNEQFF. The CDR3 nucleotides are TGCGCCAGCAGCCAGATCAACCCGGTCATGCTACTCTCTAATGAGCAGTTCTTC.

This clonotype came up a few times. The chain recombines TRBV14 with TRBJ2-3; tentatively, D is TRBD2 (6 bases). This CDR3 has 12 residues. V lost 6 bases and J lost 7, with 11 bases in between. Germline lookup yields CDR1 SGHDN and CDR2 FVKESK. CDR3 loop: CASRDYSYTQYF. CDR3 DNA sequence: TGTGCCAGCAGGGACTATTCTTATACGCAGTATTTT.

There are many counts of this clonotype. The chain is built from TRBV27 and TRBJ1-2; 7 bases are shared with TRBD1. Germline CDR1 and CDR2: MNHEY and SMNVEV (reference sequence). The V and J ends lost 2 bases and 5 bases, in that order; junction bases with no gene match: 11. CDR3 length: 16 amino acids. The chain's CDR3 is CASSLARPNRGYGYTF. CDR3 sequence (DNA): TGTGCCAGCAGTTTAGCCCGACCGAACAGGGGTTATGGCTACACCTTC.

This clonotype was recorded a few times. V usage is TRBV11-2 and J usage is TRBJ2-1; 9 bases match TRBD1. V trimming: 1 base; J trimming: 6 bases; junction bases outside the gene matches: 7. Germline V gene sequence: CDR1 SGHAT, CDR2 FQNNGV. The CDR3 length is 16 residues. The CDR3: CASSLARDRVGNEQFF. For the CDR3, the DNA is TGTGCCAGCAGCTTAGCCCGGGACAGGGTTGGCAATGAGCAGTTCTTC.

This clonotype was observed many times. The rearrangement links TRBV5-1 to TRBJ1-2; TRBD1 matches 7 bases. V lost 0 bases, J lost 2 bases, and 1 base stayed unmatched. CDR3 length equals 14 residues. The germline CDR1 and CDR2 sequences are SGHRS and YFSETQ. The CDR3 coding sequence is TGCGCCAGCAGCTTGGAACAGGGGAACTATGGCTACACCTTC. It specifies CASSLEQGNYGYTF.

The table lists this clonotype with many counts. The chain recombines TRBV28 with TRBJ2-3, with D perhaps assigned TRBD1 or TRBD2 (5 bases each). V was cut by 4 bases and J by 2 bases, with 13 bases left in between. CDR3 length equals 15 residues. Looked up from germline, CDR1 is MDHEN and CDR2 is SYDVKM. The CDR3 DNA is TGTGCCAGCAGTTACGGGGCAGGACTCACAGATACGCAGTATTTT. It translates to CASSYGAGLTDTQYF.

Comment on this clonotype: The final CDR3 position lacks the conserved phenylalanine or tryptophan, pointing to a likely read error. The limits of the CDR3 on the DNA are not certain, so only TCRdb's listed CDR3 is given. CDR3 protein: CASSKDCRDSNQPQHS. This chain uses TRBV21-1 with TRBJ1-5; TRBD1, as called in the table, went unchecked against the DNA. TRBV21-1 is described as a pseudogene. The CDR3 is 16 residues long, ends included.

This clonotype was observed at least ten times. The CDR3 DNA sequence: TGTGCCAGCAGTTTATTTGGGGTTGGGTATGGCTACACCTTC. It translates to CASSLFGVGYGYTF. The chain employs TRBV27 and TRBJ1-2, with D uncertain. Germline loops: CDR1 MNHEY, CDR2 SMNVEV (reference sequence). This CDR3 has 14 amino acids. Between the trimmed V and J ends, which lost 1 base and 5 bases, there was a span of 11 bases.

J is TRBJ2-1 and V is TRBV9, with 9 bases identical to TRBD1. The CDR3 is made up of 17 amino acids. Germline CDR1 SGDLS, CDR2 YYNGEE. Unmatched junction bases numbered 4, after V lost 0 bases and J lost 0 bases. The CDR3 is CASSVAGTGSSYNEQFF. The DNA for the CDR3 is TGTGCCAGCAGCGTAGCCGGGACAGGGAGCTCCTACAATGAGCAGTTCTTC. The full variable domain, rest sourced from reference TRBV9 and TRBJ2-1, is DSGVTQTPKHLITATGQRVTLRCSPRSGDLSVYWYQQSLDQGLQFLIQYYNGEERAKGNILERFSAQQFPDLHSELNLSSLELGDSALYFCASSVAGTGSSYNEQFFGPGTRLTVL.

J is TRBJ1-1 and V is TRBV20-1; D uncertain. CDR1 DFQATT and CDR2 SNEGSKA come from the germline V gene (reference sequence). This CDR3 region has 13 residues. V shed 1 base and J shed 5 bases, with 11 bases lying between them. The CDR3 DNA is TGCAGTGCTAGAGGAGAGGGAAAGACTGAAGCTTTCTTT. This encodes CSARGEGKTEAFF.